The clone carrying this TCR gamma chain has ten or more counts. Other nucleotide sequences from this sample produce the same CDR3. TCRdb re-called clones from the multiplex PCR reads using CATT. The data contain some 32,000 gamma-chain clones, almost 1.5% of them singletons. Bulk repertoires came from Vgamma9/Vdelta2+ or Vdelta2-negative gammadelta T cells flow-sorted from PBMC. The sample is drawn from a study of γδ T cells in repeated Plasmodium falciparum infection. Study overall: Donors were malaria-exposed Malian children or age- and gender-matched Australian children.

Germline V gene lookup returns CDR1 EGSTGY and CDR2 YDSYTSSV. The CDR3 is made up of 14 amino acids. The V and J ends lost 1 base and 1 base, in that order; junction bases with no gene match: 4. This chain uses TRGV4 with TRGJ1 or TRGJ2. Material: gamma-delta T cells from blood. This TCR was sampled from a pool of human donors (malaria-infected and uninfected, not separated). The CDR3 protein is CATWDGKNYYKKLF. The DNA for the CDR3 is TGTGCCACCTGGGATGGAAAAAATTATTATAAGAAACTCTTT.